This T cell receptor beta chain derives from a study of T cell responses to AZD1222 COVID-19 vaccine. V lost 1 base, J lost 7 bases, and 8 bases lay in between. The CDR3 sequence is 13 residues long. CDR1 LGHDT and CDR2 YNNKEL come from the germline V gene (reference sequence). The assay was immunoSEQ multiplex PCR, and TCRdb's table has in-frame clones only and misses some. The table records some 96,000 clones, just under 90% of them present only once. Sequences were derived from peripheral blood, sampled on day 0 of AZD1222 vaccination. This clonotype was obtained from an adult in good health. The rearrangement links TRBV3-1 (or the pseudogene TRBV3-2) to TRBJ1-5; D unresolved. DNA of the CDR3: TGTGCCAGCAGCCAAGGGGTGGAACAGCCCCAGCATTTT. This gives the protein CASSQGVEQPQHF.